The next 28 T cell receptor beta chains were all read from a single sample in a study of blood T cells in healthy people across ages (dated by TCRdb to 2015 to 2017). The library relied on 5' RACE. The data were produced on an Illumina HiSeq 2500. A second PCR of roughly 6 to 11 cycles was run with a J-beta primer mix and a sample-barcoded 5' primer. Using fastp trimming at Q25 and MiXCR clonotype assembly, TCRdb reanalyzed the public sequencing data and kept in-frame beta chains. Merged by CDR3 protein, the rows form single entries marked with the most common genes and DNA. The sample profile shows roughly 2 million distinct CDR3 sequences; around half of them were found once. The ten largest clones capture around 2.1% of the sample. Input material: blood. These receptor sequences come from a woman between 35 and 50 years old in good health.

This rearrangement joins TRBV11-2 to TRBJ2-3; the match to TRBD2 covers 11 bases. From germline, CDR1 is SGHAT and CDR2 FQNNGV. The CDR3 has 21 amino acids. Trimming took 0 bases from V and 4 from J; bases not matched to a gene: 18. The CDR3 nucleotides read TGTGCCAGCAGCTTAGAGGTAGCGGGGGGGCCTTGGAACAAAACGGCAGATACGCAGTATTTT. Translating gives CASSLEVAGGPWNKTADTQYF.

The chain carries TRBV6-1 and TRBJ1-2; no clear D gene. V shed 0 bases and J shed 8 bases, with 10 bases lying between them. From germline, CDR1 is MNHNS and CDR2 SASEGT. CDR3 length: 13 residues. In nucleotides, the CDR3 is TGTGCCAGCAGTGAAGCGCGGGTTCGGGGCTACACCTTC. It encodes CASSEARVRGYTF.

V is TRBV7-2 and J is TRBJ2-7; no clear D. With the DNA end fitting TRBJ2-5 better, the J assignment may be wrong. Germline CDR1 SGHTA, CDR2 FQGNSA. The CDR3 extends over 14 amino acids. CDR3 nucleotides: TGTGCCAGCAGCCCCCAGGCACTTGGAGAGACCCAGTACTTC. It codes for CASSPQALGETQYF.

This clonotype has just one count. This chain links TRBV20-1 with TRBJ2-1; no clear D. The CDR3 runs 12 residues. Trimming cost V 0 bases and J 5 bases, with 5 bases left between them. The germline CDR1 and CDR2 sequences are DFQATT and SNEGSKA (reference sequence). The CDR3 sequence: CSAREWHNEQFF. CDR3 nucleotides: TGCAGTGCTAGAGAATGGCACAATGAGCAGTTCTTC.

The chain links TRBV9 to TRBJ2-5, with 9 nucleotides matching TRBD1. Germline trimming cut 0 bases from V and 5 bases from J; bases unmatched to any gene: 8. Germline CDR1 SGDLS, CDR2 YYNGEE. The CDR3 has 16 residues. The CDR3 reads CASSVGGTGRRETQYF. CDR3 nucleotide sequence: TGTGCCAGCAGCGTAGGAGGGACAGGGCGGAGGGAGACCCAGTACTTC.

There are a few counts of this clonotype. The V call is TRBV7-9, the J call TRBJ1-5; 8 bases agree with TRBD1. CDR1 is SEHNR and CDR2 is FQNEAQ in the germline V gene (reference sequence). Unmatched junction bases numbered 10, after V lost 5 bases and J lost 7 bases. The CDR3 extends over 15 amino acids. In DNA form, the CDR3 reads TGTGCCAGCAGCCATGACAGGGGTTCGGTCCAGCCCCAGCATTTT. Amino acid sequence: CASSHDRGSVQPQHF.

The V and J genes are TRBV12-3 or TRBV12-4 and TRBJ2-7; TRBD1 aligns across 7 bases. J was trimmed by 3 bases and V by 6 bases; bases with no gene match: 8. The CDR3 loop spans 14 amino acids. This CDR3 is CASSCETGNYEQYF. CDR3 in DNA: TGTGCCAGCAGCTGCGAGACAGGGAACTACGAGCAGTACTTC.

This rearrangement joins TRBV7-2 to TRBJ2-3; D is undetermined. The CDR3 loop spans 11 amino acids. V was pared by 7 bases and J by 7 bases, with 9 bases between. Germline V gene sequence: CDR1 SGHTA, CDR2 FQGNSA. In DNA form, the CDR3 reads TGTGCCAGCACCATAGGGAATACGCAGTATTTT. Translated: CASTIGNTQYF.

This clonotype was observed a few times. The chain combines TRBV7-2 with TRBJ2-1; D gene unclear. Germline V gene data show CDR1 as SGHTA and CDR2 as FQGNSA. V gave up 9 bases and J gave up 3 bases, with 3 bases separating them. The CDR3 covers 10 residues. Here the CDR3 DNA reads TGTGCCAGTGACTACAATGAGCAGTTCTTC. Translated, it gives CASDYNEQFF.

In its sample, this clonotype was seen many times. The chain has TRBV7-9 and TRBJ2-1, with TRBD2 identical over 12 bases. The V segment lost 6 bases and the J segment 3 bases; nucleotides outside the gene matches: 6. This CDR3 has 16 residues. Looked up from germline, CDR1 is SEHNR and CDR2 is FQNEAQ (reference sequence). CDR3 sequence: CASSSRTSGVYNEQFF. Here the CDR3 DNA reads TGTGCCAGCAGTTCGAGGACTAGCGGGGTCTACAATGAGCAGTTCTTC.

The J gene is TRBJ2-1, the V gene TRBV6-5; 12 bases are shared with TRBD1. This CDR3 is 14 amino acids long. The V gene's germline CDR1 is MNHEY and CDR2 SVGAGI. The V and J ends lost 6 bases and 7 bases, in that order; junction bases with no gene match: 4. In DNA, the CDR3 is TGTGCCAGCAGGGGGACAGGGGGCATGAATGAGCAGTTCTTC. Its protein is CASRGTGGMNEQFF.

The table lists this clonotype with a few counts. The chain joins TRBV7-2 to TRBJ2-7; D may be TRBD1 or TRBD2 (5 bases each). Per germline, CDR1 SGHTA and CDR2 FQGNSA. This CDR3 is built from 15 residues. Trimming took off 8 bases at V and 0 bases at J, with 17 bases between the two ends. DNA for the CDR3: TGTGCCAGCGAGGGTGGCAGGGCGAGCTCCTACGAGCAGTACTTC. Its protein is CASEGGRASSYEQYF.

The V call is TRBV11-2, the J call TRBJ2-3; D assignment may be TRBD1 or TRBD2 (6 bases each). CDR1 and CDR2 (germline): SGHAT, FQNNGV. This CDR3 comprises 17 residues. The V end lost 5 bases, the J end lost 6 bases, and 24 bases lay between the germline ends. In DNA, the CDR3 is TGTGCCAGCAGCGACCCCGGGGGCGGTTGGGGCGGGGATACGCAGTATTTT. Translating it yields CASSDPGGGWGGDTQYF.

This chain links TRBV7-9 with TRBJ2-1; D not resolved. Germline V lookup: CDR1 SEHNR, CDR2 FQNEAQ (reference sequence). This CDR3 comprises 13 residues. Trimming shortened V by 10 bases and J by 8 bases, and 18 bases separated the two germline ends. The CDR3 DNA sequence: TGTGCCACCCTCCGCGTGCTAGTAGATGAGCAGTTCTTC. Amino acids: CATLRVLVDEQFF.

This clonotype was seen more than once but under ten times. The V gene is TRBV6-5, the J gene TRBJ2-7; 9 bases map to TRBD1. CDR3 size: 15 residues. V shed 5 bases, J shed 4 bases, and the junction held 9 bases outside the gene matches. Per the germline V gene, CDR1 is MNHEY and CDR2 is SVGAGI. CDR3 in DNA: TGTGCCAGCAGTGTAACCGGGACAGGGATTTACGAGCAGTACTTC. It translates to CASSVTGTGIYEQYF.

This chain links TRBV7-8 with TRBJ2-6; perhaps TRBD1 as D (5 bases). This CDR3 region has 17 residues. CDR1 is SGHVS and CDR2 is FQNEAQ in the germline V gene. V lost 1 base, J lost 0 bases, and 10 bases lay in between. The CDR3 protein is CASSLVQGTSGANVLTF. CDR3 DNA sequence: TGTGCCAGCAGCTTAGTTCAGGGCACCTCTGGGGCCAACGTCCTGACTTTC.

The V call is TRBV5-6, the J call TRBJ2-5; the D gene is possibly TRBD1 (5 bases). Trimming removed 9 bases from V and 3 bases from J, with 9 bases in between. Germline-derived CDR1 and CDR2 are SGHDT and YYEEEE. The CDR3 spans 11 residues. The CDR3 coding sequence is TGTGCCAAGGGGATAGAAGAGACCCAGTACTTC. Translated, it gives CAKGIEETQYF.

This clonotype occurred once. J is TRBJ2-7 and V is TRBV20-1; 10 bases are a match to TRBD1. Germline lookup yields CDR1 DFQATT and CDR2 SNEGSKA (reference sequence). The CDR3 length is 17 residues. Trimming cost V 1 base and J 3 bases; bases outside gene matches: 12. The chain's CDR3 is CSARGVGGGQGNYEQYF. The CDR3 region has the DNA TGCAGTGCTAGAGGAGTTGGTGGGGGACAGGGGAACTACGAGCAGTACTTC.

This clonotype was detected a few times. The rearrangement joins TRBV12-3 or TRBV12-4 to TRBJ2-3, with D unresolved. The germline V and J ends were trimmed by 6 bases and 1 base, with 11 bases remaining between them. This CDR3 has 14 residues. In DNA, the CDR3 is TGTGCCAGCAGCGTTCGGGCAGGCACAGATACGCAGTATTTT. This sequence encodes CASSVRAGTDTQYF.

This chain connects TRBV20-1 to TRBJ2-1; possibly TRBD2 for D (7 bases). Germline assignment: CDR1 DFQATT and CDR2 SNEGSKA (reference sequence). V dropped 2 bases and J dropped 0 bases, with 20 bases sitting between them. The CDR3 extends over 18 amino acids. The CDR3 nucleotides read TGCAGTGCTAGATTACGGGGGGCGTTGACCCACTCCTACAATGAGCAGTTCTTC. It encodes CSARLRGALTHSYNEQFF.

The rearrangement joins TRBV9 to TRBJ2-3; possible D gene TRBD2, 5 bases. Deletions cut 2 bases from V and 5 bases from J, with 18 bases between. Per the germline V gene, CDR1 is SGDLS and CDR2 is YYNGEE. There are 16 residues in the CDR3. The CDR3 bases are TGTGCCAGCAGCGTCCAGAGTCTAGCCGGGTTAGATACGCAGTATTTT. Amino acids: CASSVQSLAGLDTQYF. The full variable domain, with the rest looked up from reference TRBV9 and TRBJ2-3, is DSGVTQTPKHLITATGQRVTLRCSPRSGDLSVYWYQQSLDQGLQFLIQYYNGEERAKGNILERFSAQQFPDLHSELNLSSLELGDSALYFCASSVQSLAGLDTQYFGPGTRLTVL.

This rearrangement joins TRBV15 to TRBJ2-1; 7 bases agree with TRBD2. Per the germline V gene, CDR1 is LNHNV and CDR2 is YYDKDF (reference sequence). The CDR3 is made up of 16 amino acids. Trimming at V came to 5 bases and at J to 9 bases, leaving 16 bases not matched to a gene. The CDR3, as DNA: TGTGCCACCAGCCGTATCATCTCAGCGGGGTCGGGTGAGCAGTTCTTC. Its protein product is CATSRIISAGSGEQFF.

As concerns this clonotype: At one of its ends the junction is not consistent with the germline gene, which may arise from a read error. This rearrangement joins TRBV6-4 to TRBJ2-7; D may be TRBD1 (6 bases). The germline V gene encodes CDR1 MRHNA and CDR2 SNTAGT. The CDR3 covers 13 residues. CDR3 protein: CAGSDAGGDEQYF. CDR3 coding DNA: TGTGCCGGCAGTGACGCTGGGGGCGACGAGCAGTACTTC.

This chain uses TRBV27 with TRBJ2-7; 8 bases map to TRBD1. Germline lookup yields CDR1 MNHEY and CDR2 SMNVEV (reference sequence). Unmatched junction bases numbered 6, after V lost 3 bases and J lost 5 bases. This CDR3 region has 14 residues. The CDR3 reads CASSFGRGPDEQYF. For the CDR3, the DNA is TGTGCCAGCAGTTTCGGCAGGGGGCCCGACGAGCAGTACTTC.

The chain links TRBV20-1 to TRBJ1-5, with a possible D match to TRBD1 (6 bases). This CDR3 has 15 residues. V dropped 1 base and J dropped 3 bases, with 13 bases sitting between them. Germline values: CDR1 DFQATT, CDR2 SNEGSKA (reference sequence). CDR3 DNA: TGCAGTGCTAGAGGGGGCAGGGGTCCCAATCAGCCCCAGCATTTT. Translated: CSARGGRGPNQPQHF.

This rearrangement joins TRBV5-1 to TRBJ1-4; 8 nucleotides align to TRBD1. The germline gives CDR1 SGHRS, CDR2 YFSETQ. V was pared by 4 bases and J by 7 bases, with 6 bases of the junction left unmatched. This CDR3 spans 14 amino acids. CDR3 in amino acids: CASSRGQVLEKLFF. The CDR3, as DNA: TGCGCCAGCAGCCGGGGACAGGTTCTTGAAAAACTGTTTTTT.

CDR3 DNA sequence: TGCGCCAGCAGCCAACAGGACAGGGGGGATGAGCAGTACTTC. It codes for CASSQQDRGDEQYF. J is TRBJ2-1 and V is TRBV4-1, with 10 bases aligning to TRBD1. The J call may be wrong; the DNA end is better matched by TRBJ2-7. The CDR3 extends over 14 amino acids. Germline V gene data show CDR1 as MGHRA and CDR2 as YSYEKL.

This clonotype was seen only a few times. The rearrangement links TRBV6-5 to TRBJ2-5; D assignment may be TRBD1 or TRBD2 (5 bases each). In germline, CDR1 is MNHEY, CDR2 SVGAGI. The CDR3 consists of 15 residues. V lost 5 bases to trimming and J lost 1 base, with 14 bases between them. CDR3 loop: CASSAVGAVQETQYF. The CDR3, as DNA: TGTGCCAGCAGTGCCGTCGGGGCAGTCCAAGAGACCCAGTACTTC.